The sequence of this TCR beta chain was determined in a study of blood T cell repertoires in COVID-19. The sample holds a few counts of this clone. Using immunoSEQ multiplex PCR, the repertoire was profiled, and TCRdb retains in-frame clones only, with some absent. This repertoire shows tens of thousands of clones, roughly 72% found once; its top ten account for about 22%. From germline, CDR1 is SNHLY and CDR2 FYNNEI. CDR3 length equals 16 residues. The V end was cut by 2 bases, the J end by 4 bases, with 17 bases between. The sequenced sample was peripheral blood. This receptor was identified in a woman between 55 and 75 years old in a cohort sampled during active or convalescent COVID-19. J is TRBJ2-5 and V is TRBV2, with a tentative D call TRBD2 (5 bases). CDR3 in DNA: TGTGCCAGCAGTGAATTAAGGGCGGACTGGGGAGAGACCCAGTACTTC. Protein product: CASSELRADWGETQYF.